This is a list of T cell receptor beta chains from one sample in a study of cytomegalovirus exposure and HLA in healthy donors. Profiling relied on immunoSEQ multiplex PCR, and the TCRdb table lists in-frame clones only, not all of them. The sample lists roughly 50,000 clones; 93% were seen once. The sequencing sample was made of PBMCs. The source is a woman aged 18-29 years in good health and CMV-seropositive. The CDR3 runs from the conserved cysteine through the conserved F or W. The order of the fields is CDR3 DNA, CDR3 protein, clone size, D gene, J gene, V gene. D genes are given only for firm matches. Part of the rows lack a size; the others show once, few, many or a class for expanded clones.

DNA: TGTGCCAGCAGCCGGACAGGGACCGGAACTGAAGCTTTCTTT
CDR3: CASSRTGTGTEAFF
size: once
D: TRBD1
J: TRBJ1-1
V: TRBV7-9

DNA: TGCGCCAGCAGGCGCACGGGACAGGGGGCGCGGATCGATGGCTACACCTTC
CDR3: CASRRTGQGARIDGYTF
size: -
D: TRBD1
J: TRBJ1-2
V: TRBV4-1

DNA: TGTGCCACCAGCAGACCCGAGGGGGTCTACGAGCAGTACTTC
CDR3: CATSRPEGVYEQYF
size: -
D: -
J: TRBJ2-7
V: TRBV15

DNA: TGTGCCAGCAGTTACCCGGGTGAGACCCAGTACTTC
CDR3: CASSYPGETQYF
size: -
D: -
J: TRBJ2-5
V: TRBV6-5

DNA: TGTGCCAGTAGTGTGACAGGGGGCGAGACCCAGTACTTC
CDR3: CASSVTGGETQYF
size: -
D: TRBD1
J: TRBJ2-5
V: TRBV19

DNA: TGTGCCAGTAGTAGGAATCGGGGGTATGAGCAGTACTTC
CDR3: CASSRNRGYEQYF
size: -
D: -
J: TRBJ2-7
V: TRBV19

DNA: TGTGCCAGCAGCGCCGTGGACAGATCTTCACCCCTCCACTTT
CDR3: CASSAVDRSSPLHF
size: few
D: -
J: TRBJ1-6
V: TRBV9

DNA: TGTGCCAGCAGCGTAGGTGGGGGCAGGTATGGCTACACCTTC
CDR3: CASSVGGGRYGYTF
size: -
D: -
J: TRBJ1-2
V: TRBV9

DNA: TGTGCCAGCAGCATCAACAGGGTCTACGAGCAGTACTTC
CDR3: CASSINRVYEQYF
size: -
D: -
J: TRBJ2-7
V: TRBV7-8

DNA: TGCGCCAGCAGCCAAGAAACAGCTATTGTTTACGAGCAGTACTTC
CDR3: CASSQETAIVYEQYF
size: -
D: -
J: TRBJ2-7
V: TRBV4-3

DNA: TGTGCCAGCAGCGTAGCGACAGGGGACCAAGAGACCCAGTACTTC
CDR3: CASSVATGDQETQYF
size: -
D: TRBD1
J: TRBJ2-5
V: TRBV9

DNA: TGTGCCAGTAGGACAATCGGGACAGCTAATGAAAAACTGTTTTTT
CDR3: CASRTIGTANEKLFF
size: -
D: TRBD1
J: TRBJ1-4
V: TRBV19

DNA: TGTGCCAGCAGGCCGACAGGGGGTACGAACACCGGGGAGCTGTTTTTT
CDR3: CASRPTGGTNTGELFF
size: -
D: TRBD1
J: TRBJ2-2
V: TRBV28

DNA: TGTGCCAGCAGCTTGAACAGGGCTGCTAGTGAAAAACTGTTTTTT
CDR3: CASSLNRAASEKLFF
size: -
D: -
J: TRBJ1-4
V: TRBV5-6

DNA: TGTGCCAGTAGTATAGATGAGGGGGCTAATTCACCCCTCCACTTT
CDR3: CASSIDEGANSPLHF
size: -
D: TRBD1
J: TRBJ1-6
V: TRBV19

DNA: TGTGCCAGCAGCCACCTAGGGGGTAATGAGCAGTTCTTC
CDR3: CASSHLGGNEQFF
size: -
D: -
J: TRBJ2-1
V: TRBV7-7

DNA: TGTGCCAGCAGCGTAGATCCGAGCGGGGGCCCGACCGGGGAGCTGTTTTTT
CDR3: CASSVDPSGGPTGELFF
size: -
D: TRBD2
J: TRBJ2-2
V: TRBV9

DNA: TGTGCCAGCAGCGGGCCTCTGCGGGGGGCCTTGGCAGATACGCAGTATTTT
CDR3: CASSGPLRGALADTQYF
size: once
D: TRBD2
J: TRBJ2-3
V: TRBV4-2

DNA: TGTGCCAGCAGCTTAGCAAAGCGGGGGGGCCGTTGGGCAGATACGCAGTATTTT
CDR3: CASSLAKRGGRWADTQYF
size: -
D: TRBD2
J: TRBJ2-3
V: TRBV7-2

DNA: TGTGCCAGCAGTATACAGGGTTCTGGAAACACCATATATTTT
CDR3: CASSIQGSGNTIYF
size: -
D: -
J: TRBJ1-3
V: TRBV6-6

DNA: TGTGCCAGCAGTCAGGACACCGGGGAGCTGTTTTTT
CDR3: CASSQDTGELFF
size: -
D: -
J: TRBJ2-2
V: TRBV6-6

DNA: TGCGCCAGCAGCGCGGGACCGACGAACACTGAAGCTTTCTTT
CDR3: CASSAGPTNTEAFF
size: -
D: -
J: TRBJ1-1
V: TRBV5-1

DNA: TGCGCCAGCAGCTTCCAGGAGGGGCCCGGGGAGCTGTTTTTT
CDR3: CASSFQEGPGELFF
size: -
D: -
J: TRBJ2-2
V: TRBV10-2

DNA: TGTGCCAGCAGTCGACAGGGGGTCCAGGGGAATGAAAAACTGTTTTTT
CDR3: CASSRQGVQGNEKLFF
size: once
D: TRBD1
J: TRBJ1-4
V: TRBV5-8

DNA: TGTGCCATCAGAGAAACAGGGGGTAATTCACCCCTCCACTTT
CDR3: CAIRETGGNSPLHF
size: -
D: TRBD1
J: TRBJ1-6
V: TRBV10-3

DNA: TGCAGCGGAACGGCGGGGGGCTACAATGAGCAGTTCTTC
CDR3: CSGTAGGYNEQFF
size: -
D: TRBD2
J: TRBJ2-1
V: TRBV29-1

DNA: TGTGCCAGCAGTCTACAGGTAAATGGGTACGAGCAGTACTTC
CDR3: CASSLQVNGYEQYF
size: -
D: -
J: TRBJ2-7
V: TRBV27

DNA: TGTGCCAGCAGCCGCCTGCCCACACCCCAGGCTGGCTACACCTTC
CDR3: CASSRLPTPQAGYTF
size: once
D: -
J: TRBJ1-2
V: TRBV27

DNA: TGTGCCAGCAGCTTAGGGACTAGCGGGGGATCCTACGAGCAGTACTTC
CDR3: CASSLGTSGGSYEQYF
size: -
D: TRBD2
J: TRBJ2-7
V: TRBV7-3

DNA: TGTGCCAGCAGTAAGGGACAGTACAATGAGCAGTTCTTC
CDR3: CASSKGQYNEQFF
size: -
D: TRBD1
J: TRBJ2-1
V: TRBV11-3

DNA: TGCGCCAGCAGCCCCCATGGGCAGCTTTTCAATTCAGCAACTAATGAAAAACTGTTTTTT
CDR3: CASSPHGQLFNSATNEKLFF
size: -
D: -
J: TRBJ1-4
V: TRBV4-3

DNA: TGTGCCACCAGCAGCCCCTATAGGGAGGATGAGCAGTTCTTC
CDR3: CATSSPYREDEQFF
size: -
D: -
J: TRBJ2-1
V: TRBV15

DNA: TGTGCCAGCAGCTCCAATGGCGGGGCAGGGATGAACACTGAAGCTTTCTTT
CDR3: CASSSNGGAGMNTEAFF
size: -
D: -
J: TRBJ1-1
V: TRBV7-9

DNA: TGTGCCAGCAGCTTCTCAGTCCCGGGACTAGCCTCGAACACCGGGGAGCTGTTTTTT
CDR3: CASSFSVPGLASNTGELFF
size: -
D: TRBD2
J: TRBJ2-2
V: TRBV7-2

DNA: TGTGCCAGTCGGACAGGGGTGAATTCACCCCTCCACTTT
CDR3: CASRTGVNSPLHF
size: -
D: TRBD1
J: TRBJ1-6
V: TRBV27

DNA: TGTGCTAGTGCTCTAGACAGGGGGGGATTCATGAACACTGAAGCTTTCTTT
CDR3: CASALDRGGFMNTEAFF
size: -
D: TRBD1
J: TRBJ1-1
V: TRBV12-5

DNA: TGTGCCAGCAGCCGAAACACCTACGAGCAGTACTTC
CDR3: CASSRNTYEQYF
size: once
D: -
J: TRBJ2-7
V: TRBV7-9

DNA: TGTGCCAGCAGCACAGGTCCGAGCTCCTACAATGAGCAGTTCTTC
CDR3: CASSTGPSSYNEQFF
size: -
D: -
J: TRBJ2-1
V: TRBV7-9

DNA: TGTGCCAGTAGTCAGACTGCTTCTACGGTCCAAGAGACCCAGTACTTC
CDR3: CASSQTASTVQETQYF
size: -
D: -
J: TRBJ2-5
V: TRBV19

DNA: TGTGCCAGCAGCGTGGGCAGGGCCTACGAGCAGTACTTC
CDR3: CASSVGRAYEQYF
size: -
D: -
J: TRBJ2-7
V: TRBV5-4

DNA: TGTGCCAGCAGCCAGACTAGCGGGGGAGCCTACGAGCAGTACTTC
CDR3: CASSQTSGGAYEQYF
size: -
D: TRBD2
J: TRBJ2-7
V: TRBV4-2

DNA: TGTGCCAGCAGCTTAGATCAGTGGGAGCTGTTTTTT
CDR3: CASSLDQWELFF
size: few
D: -
J: TRBJ2-2
V: TRBV11-2

DNA: TGTGCGCAGGAAGTAGATGGCTACACCTTC
CDR3: CAQEVDGYTF
size: -
D: -
J: TRBJ1-2
V: TRBV21-1

DNA: TGTGCCAGTAGTATAGATCAAGGGGCGATTTCACCCCTCCACTTT
CDR3: CASSIDQGAISPLHF
size: -
D: -
J: TRBJ1-6
V: TRBV19

DNA: TGTGCCAGCAGTGAAGCCAGGGGGAATTCACCCCTCCACTTT
CDR3: CASSEARGNSPLHF
size: few
D: TRBD1
J: TRBJ1-6
V: TRBV6-1

DNA: TGTGCCTGGAGTGCCCCGAGCTCCTATAATTCACCCCTCCACTTT
CDR3: CAWSAPSSYNSPLHF
size: -
D: -
J: TRBJ1-6
V: TRBV30

DNA: TGTGCCAGCAGCCTCCTTCGGGGTGCGGAATCTGAAGCTTTCTTT
CDR3: CASSLLRGAESEAFF
size: -
D: -
J: TRBJ1-1
V: TRBV7-8